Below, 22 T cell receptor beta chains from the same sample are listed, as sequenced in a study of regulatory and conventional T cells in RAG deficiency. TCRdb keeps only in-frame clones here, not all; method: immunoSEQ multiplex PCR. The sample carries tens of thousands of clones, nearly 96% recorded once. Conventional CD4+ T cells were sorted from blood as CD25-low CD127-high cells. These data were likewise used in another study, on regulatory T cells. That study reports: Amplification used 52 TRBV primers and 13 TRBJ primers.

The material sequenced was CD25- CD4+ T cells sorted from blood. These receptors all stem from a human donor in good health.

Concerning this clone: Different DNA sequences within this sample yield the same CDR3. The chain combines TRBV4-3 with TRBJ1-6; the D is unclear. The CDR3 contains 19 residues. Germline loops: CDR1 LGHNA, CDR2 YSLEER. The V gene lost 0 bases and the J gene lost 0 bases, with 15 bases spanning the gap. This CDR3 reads CASSQDPFSTSSYNSPLHF. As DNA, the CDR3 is TGCGCCAGCAGCCAAGATCCTTTTTCCACTAGCTCCTATAATTCACCCCTCCACTTT.

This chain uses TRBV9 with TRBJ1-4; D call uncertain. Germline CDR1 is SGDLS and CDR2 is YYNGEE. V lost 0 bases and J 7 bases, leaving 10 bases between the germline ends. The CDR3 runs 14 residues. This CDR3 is CASSVGGKSEKLFF. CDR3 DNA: TGTGCCAGCAGCGTAGGAGGGAAGAGTGAAAAACTGTTTTTT.

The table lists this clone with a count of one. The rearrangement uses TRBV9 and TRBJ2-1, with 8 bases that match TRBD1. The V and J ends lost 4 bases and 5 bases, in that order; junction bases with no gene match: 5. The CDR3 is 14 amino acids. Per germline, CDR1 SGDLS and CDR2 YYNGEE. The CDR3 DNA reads TGTGCCAGCAGCTCCCGGACAGGGCACAATGAGCAGTTCTTC. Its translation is CASSSRTGHNEQFF.

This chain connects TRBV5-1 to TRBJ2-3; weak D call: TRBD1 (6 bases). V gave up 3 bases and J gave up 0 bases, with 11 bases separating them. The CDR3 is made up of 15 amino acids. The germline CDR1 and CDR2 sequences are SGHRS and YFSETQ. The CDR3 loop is CASSSGTSSTDTQYF. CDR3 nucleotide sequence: TGCGCCAGCAGCTCAGGGACATCTAGCACAGATACGCAGTATTTT.

In DNA form, the CDR3 reads TGTGCCAGCAGTCGCATAACGGGGGGCAATAATCTTATGAACACTGAAGCTTTCTTT. Translated: CASSRITGGNNLMNTEAFF. The V gene is TRBV28, the J gene TRBJ1-1; possibly TRBD1 for D (6 bases). The CDR3 extends over 19 amino acids. V was clipped by 5 bases and J by 0 bases, with 25 bases between them. The germline V gene encodes CDR1 MDHEN and CDR2 SYDVKM.

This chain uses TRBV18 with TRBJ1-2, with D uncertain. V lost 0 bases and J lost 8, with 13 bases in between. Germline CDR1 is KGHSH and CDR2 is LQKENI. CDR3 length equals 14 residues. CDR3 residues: CASSPPGSPEGYTF. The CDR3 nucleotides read TGTGCCAGCTCACCACCTGGGAGTCCGGAGGGCTACACCTTC.

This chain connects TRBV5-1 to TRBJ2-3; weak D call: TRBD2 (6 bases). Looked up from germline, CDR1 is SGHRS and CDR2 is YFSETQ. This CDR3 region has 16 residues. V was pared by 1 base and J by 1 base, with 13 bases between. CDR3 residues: CASSLPPPGGTDTQYF. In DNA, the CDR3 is TGCGCCAGCAGCTTGCCCCCCCCGGGGGGCACAGATACGCAGTATTTT.

The CDR3 DNA reads TGCGCCAGCAGCTTGGCCATGGGGGGGGGCCAAGAGACCCAGTACTTC. Its protein is CASSLAMGGGQETQYF. The chain links TRBV5-1 to TRBJ2-5; 7 nucleotides align to TRBD2. Unmatched junction bases numbered 6, after V lost 0 bases and J lost 1 base. CDR3 length equals 16 residues. The germline V gene encodes CDR1 SGHRS and CDR2 YFSETQ.

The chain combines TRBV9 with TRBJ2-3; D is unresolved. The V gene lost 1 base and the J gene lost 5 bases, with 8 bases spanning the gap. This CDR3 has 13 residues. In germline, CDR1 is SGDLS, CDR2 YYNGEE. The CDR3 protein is CASSVTPKDTQYF. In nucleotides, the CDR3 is TGTGCCAGCAGCGTAACCCCTAAAGATACGCAGTATTTT. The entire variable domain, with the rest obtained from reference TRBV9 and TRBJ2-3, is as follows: DSGVTQTPKHLITATGQRVTLRCSPRSGDLSVYWYQQSLDQGLQFLIQYYNGEERAKGNILERFSAQQFPDLHSELNLSSLELGDSALYFCASSVTPKDTQYFGPGTRLTVL.

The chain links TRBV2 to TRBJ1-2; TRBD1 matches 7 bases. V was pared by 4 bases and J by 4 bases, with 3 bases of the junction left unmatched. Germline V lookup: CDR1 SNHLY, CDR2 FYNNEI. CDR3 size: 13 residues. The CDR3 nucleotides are TGTGCCAGCAGTGCGGGACAGAGCTATGGCTACACCTTC. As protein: CASSAGQSYGYTF.

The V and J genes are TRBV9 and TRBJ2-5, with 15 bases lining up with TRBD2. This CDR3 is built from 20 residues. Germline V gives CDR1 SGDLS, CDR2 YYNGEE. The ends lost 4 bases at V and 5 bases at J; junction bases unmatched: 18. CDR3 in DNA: TGTGCCAGCAGCAGAGAGGGGACTAGCGGGGGGTTGGTAGGAGGTGAGACCCAGTACTTC. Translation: CASSREGTSGGLVGGETQYF.

The CDR3 protein is CASSQIDTQYF. CDR3 DNA: TGTGCCAGCAGTCAGATTGATACGCAGTATTTT. The chain links TRBV6-6 to TRBJ2-3; D unresolved. This CDR3 comprises 11 residues. From germline, CDR1 is MNHNY and CDR2 SVGAGI (reference sequence). V dropped 5 bases and J dropped 6 bases, with 6 bases sitting between them.

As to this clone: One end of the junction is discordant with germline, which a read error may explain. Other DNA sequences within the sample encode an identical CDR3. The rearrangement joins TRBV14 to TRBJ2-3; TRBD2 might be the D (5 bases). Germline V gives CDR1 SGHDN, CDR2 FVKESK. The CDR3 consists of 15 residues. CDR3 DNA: TGTGCCAGCAGTCTTACAGACTACCTCGGGGATACGCAATATTTT. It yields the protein CASSLTDYLGDTQYF.

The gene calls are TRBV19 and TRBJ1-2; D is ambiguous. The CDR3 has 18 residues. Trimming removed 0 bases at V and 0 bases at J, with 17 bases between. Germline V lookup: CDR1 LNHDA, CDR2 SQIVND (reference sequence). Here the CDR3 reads CASSIDGPGGLTNYGYTF. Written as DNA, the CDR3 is TGTGCCAGTAGTATAGATGGGCCTGGAGGCCTTACTAACTATGGCTACACCTTC.

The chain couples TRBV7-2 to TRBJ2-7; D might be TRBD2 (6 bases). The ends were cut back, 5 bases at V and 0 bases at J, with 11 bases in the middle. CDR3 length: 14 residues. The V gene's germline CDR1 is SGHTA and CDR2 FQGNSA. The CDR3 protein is CASSRDGSSYEQYF. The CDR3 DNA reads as TGTGCCAGCAGCCGGGACGGGAGCTCCTACGAGCAGTACTTC.

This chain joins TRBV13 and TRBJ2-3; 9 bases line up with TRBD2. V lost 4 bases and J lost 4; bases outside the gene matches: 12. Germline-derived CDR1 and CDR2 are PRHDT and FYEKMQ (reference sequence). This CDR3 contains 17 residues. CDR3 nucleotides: TGTGCCAGCAGCTCCTCTGGACTAGCGTCATCCCCAGATACGCAGTATTTT. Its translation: CASSSSGLASSPDTQYF.

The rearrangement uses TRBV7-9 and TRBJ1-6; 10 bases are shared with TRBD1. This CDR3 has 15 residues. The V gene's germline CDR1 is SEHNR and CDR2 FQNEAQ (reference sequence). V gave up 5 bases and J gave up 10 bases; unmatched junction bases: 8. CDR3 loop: CASSPTGGDGSPLHF. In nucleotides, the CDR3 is TGTGCCAGCAGCCCGACAGGGGGCGACGGCTCACCCCTCCACTTT.

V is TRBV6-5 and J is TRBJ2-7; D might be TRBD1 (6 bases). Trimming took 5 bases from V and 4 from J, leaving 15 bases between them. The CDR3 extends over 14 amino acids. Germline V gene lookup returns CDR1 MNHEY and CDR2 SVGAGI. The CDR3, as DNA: TGTGCCAGCAGTCTCGACAGGAAGATTTACGAGCAGTACTTC. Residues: CASSLDRKIYEQYF.

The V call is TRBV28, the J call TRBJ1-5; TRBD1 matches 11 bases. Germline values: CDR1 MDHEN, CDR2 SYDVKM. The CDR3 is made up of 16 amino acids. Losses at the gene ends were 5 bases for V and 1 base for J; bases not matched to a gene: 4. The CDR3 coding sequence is TGTGCCAGCAGTAGGACAGGGGGCGCGAGCAATCAGCCCCAGCATTTT. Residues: CASSRTGGASNQPQHF. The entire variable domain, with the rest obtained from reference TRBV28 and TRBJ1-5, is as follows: DVKVTQSSRYLVKRTGEKVFLECVQDMDHENMFWYRQDPGLGLRLIYFSYDVKMKEKGDIPEGYSVSREKKERFSLILESASTNQTSMYLCASSRTGGASNQPQHFGDGTRLSIL.

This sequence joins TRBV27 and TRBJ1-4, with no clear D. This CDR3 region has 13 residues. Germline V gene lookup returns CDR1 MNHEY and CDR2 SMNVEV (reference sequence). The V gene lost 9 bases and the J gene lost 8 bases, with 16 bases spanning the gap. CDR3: CASRFNTGEKLFF. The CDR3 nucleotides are TGTGCCAGTCGATTTAACACGGGGGAAAAACTGTTTTTT.

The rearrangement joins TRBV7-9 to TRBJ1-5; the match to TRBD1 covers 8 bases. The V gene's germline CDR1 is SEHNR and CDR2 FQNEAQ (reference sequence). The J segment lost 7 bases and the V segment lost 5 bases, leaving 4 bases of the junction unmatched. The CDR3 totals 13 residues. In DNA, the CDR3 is TGTGCCAGCAGCCTACAGGGGGAACAGCCCCAGCATTTT. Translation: CASSLQGEQPQHF.

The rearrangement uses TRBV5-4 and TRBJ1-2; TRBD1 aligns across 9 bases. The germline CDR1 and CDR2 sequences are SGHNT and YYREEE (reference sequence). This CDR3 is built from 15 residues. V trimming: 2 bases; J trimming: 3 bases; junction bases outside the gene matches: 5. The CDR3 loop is CASSLTGGADYGYTF. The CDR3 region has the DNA TGTGCCAGCAGCTTAACAGGGGGCGCAGACTATGGCTACACCTTC.